The entry that follows covers one T cell receptor (beta chain) sequence. This sample stems from a study of shared clonotypes between healthy human individuals. The protocol was immunoSEQ multiplex PCR, while the TCRdb copy is restricted to in-frame clones and leaves out a portion. The data contain roughly 2,300,000 clones, roughly 90% of them singletons. What was sequenced was naive CD4+ T cells from PBMCs. Documented subset: CD45RA+ positively selected. The receptor was derived from a man aged 18 to 29 in good health. Some clones in this sample may be carry-over from other donors' samples.

CDR3 sequence reads: CAISLGLAGGSSYNEQFF. In DNA, the CDR3 is TGTGCCATCAGTCTGGGACTAGCGGGAGGCTCCTCCTACAATGAGCAGTTCTTC. The V call is TRBV10-3, the J call TRBJ2-1, with TRBD2 matching 15 bases. CDR3 length: 18 amino acids. V dropped 5 bases and J dropped 0; count of bases not matched to a gene: 5. Germline CDR1 is ENHRY and CDR2 is SYGVKD.